The following is a T cell receptor (beta chain) sequence with its context. What this receptor recognizes is not known. It has no much larger one-base neighbor in the sample; base qualities were not kept. This specimen belongs to a study of patients and donors after allogeneic stem cell transplantation (TCRdb year 2020). Library preparation was by RT-PCR. The run used a NextSeq 550. TCRdb handled the public reads itself, with Q25 trimming in fastp and clone calling in MiXCR, and kept productive beta chains. Entries are consolidated by CDR3 protein sequence, retaining the most common genes and DNA. The table for this sample lists more than 850,000 distinct CDR3 sequences; 15% to 20% of them were counted only once. The ten top clones hold roughly 6% of the sample. Looking up the germline V gene yields CDR1 SGDLS and CDR2 YYNGEE. V is pared back by 0 bases and J by 4 bases, with 19 bases lying between the germline termini. The CDR3 spans 17 residues, from the cysteine through the phenylalanine. Only the CDR3 DNA is retained, 51 bases long and in frame from the first base.

Sequences were obtained from blood, either unsorted or a sorted T cell fraction (not recorded which). The receptor comes from a human donor who was either an allogeneic HSCT recipient or a stem cell or donor lymphocyte infusion donor (not recorded which). It is not recorded whose cells these are; they may come from a transplant donor. The chain joins TRBV9 to TRBJ2-5; TRBD2 is a possible D gene, resting on 5 matching bases. The DNA reads TGTGCCAGCAGCGTAGCTGCTGTGGGAGAACGGCGAGAGACCCAGTACTTC. The resulting protein is CASSVAAVGERRETQYF.